Reported below is one T cell receptor (beta chain). Its matching antigen is unknown. These data belong to a study of TIL therapy for anti-PD-1-resistant metastatic lung cancer. Study as a whole: Median tumor mutation burden was about 1.5 mutations per megabase.

Described time point: pre-treatment sample, taken before nivolumab and TIL therapy. Tumor tissue came from excised metastases, mostly pleural nodules or supraclavicular lymph nodes. The V gene's germline CDR1 is SGDLS and CDR2 YYNGEE. V was clipped by 1 base and J by 2 bases; unmatched bases: 2. The CDR3 is 15 residues long. The libraries were made with immunoSEQ v3. Survey-level samples got 2 million or so read pairs; deep-level samples got roughly 4.5-6.5 million. The repertoire was sequenced with immunoSEQ multiplex PCR; TCRdb's copy has only in-frame clones and lacks some. The sample shows tens of thousands of clones, about three quarters of them seen only once. Findings and caveats of the study: Compared with baseline intratumoral T cells, expanded TIL cultures were more clonal and less diverse (roughly 6% vs 31%). The cohort had more treatment-naive, never-smoker and oncogene-addicted patients than typical.

The sequence derives from a person between 30 and 79 years old with non-small cell lung cancer. V usage is TRBV9 and J usage is TRBJ1-3, with TRBD1 matching over 8 bases. The source was tumor tissue, collected at baseline. The CDR3 nucleotides are TGTGCCAGCAGCGTACGGACAGGGCCTGGAAACACCATATATTTT. It encodes CASSVRTGPGNTIYF. The full variable domain, rest sourced from reference TRBV9 and TRBJ1-3, is DSGVTQTPKHLITATGQRVTLRCSPRSGDLSVYWYQQSLDQGLQFLIQYYNGEERAKGNILERFSAQQFPDLHSELNLSSLELGDSALYFCASSVRTGPGNTIYFGEGSWLTVV.